The sequence of this T cell receptor (beta chain) was determined in a study of cytomegalovirus exposure and HLA in healthy donors. The CDR3 length is 15 residues. In regard to this clone: Its antigen is not identified.

Whole-study results and caveats: Being productive about 87% or about 30% of the time was typical of most TCR beta V segments in an earlier analysis. Later on, a genetic analysis was performed. It linked a missense variant in DCLRE1C with V- and J-gene trimming of TCR beta. Of the V segments, some could not be distinguished, including TRBV6-2 and TRBV6-3, and were excluded.

Donors had nominal health at sampling but likely had unrecorded immune exposures. Vbeta (60) and Jbeta (13) primers were used in the PCR. Using immunoSEQ multiplex PCR, the repertoire was profiled, and TCRdb retains in-frame clones only, with some absent. The data contain fewer than 120,000 clones, 76% of them singletons. The source of this sequence is a man aged 30 to 39 in good health and CMV-seropositive. Sequencing used PBMCs. The rearrangement links TRBV12-1 to TRBJ2-3; the table's D gene call, TRBD2, was not cross checked with the DNA. TRBV12-1 is marked as a pseudogene. The CDR3 spells CASSSRDFLTDTQYF. The CDR3, as DNA: TGTGCCAGCAGCTCCCGGGACTTCCTCACAGATACGCAGTATTTT.